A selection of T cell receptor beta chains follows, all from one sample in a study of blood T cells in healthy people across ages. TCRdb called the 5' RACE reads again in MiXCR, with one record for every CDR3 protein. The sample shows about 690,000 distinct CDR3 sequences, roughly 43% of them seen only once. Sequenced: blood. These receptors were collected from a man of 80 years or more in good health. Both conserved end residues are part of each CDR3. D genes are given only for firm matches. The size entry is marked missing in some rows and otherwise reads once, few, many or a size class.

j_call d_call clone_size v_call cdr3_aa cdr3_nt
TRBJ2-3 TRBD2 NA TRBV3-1 CASSQGGGLAATDTQYF TGTGCCAGCAGCCAAGGGGGAGGACTAGCGGCCACAGATACGCAGTATTTT
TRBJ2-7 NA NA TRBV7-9 CASSLGSVNYEQYF TGTGCCAGCAGCTTAGGGTCAGTAAACTACGAGCAGTACTTC
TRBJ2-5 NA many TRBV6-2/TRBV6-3 CATSPRETQYF TGTGCCACATCTCCTAGGGAGACCCAGTACTTC
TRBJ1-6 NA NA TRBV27 CASSARVTSPLHF TGTGCCAGCAGTGCCAGGGTTACTTCACCCCTCCACTTT
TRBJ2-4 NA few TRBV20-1 CSASRWTEGDIQYF TGCAGTGCTAGCCGATGGACAGAAGGGGACATTCAGTACTTC
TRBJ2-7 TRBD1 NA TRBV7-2 CASSLASTGLSYEQYF TGTGCCAGCAGCTTAGCGTCGACAGGGCTTTCCTACGAGCAGTACTTC
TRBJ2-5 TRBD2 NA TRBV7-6 CASSPGLVGLGETQYF TGTGCCAGCAGCCCCGGACTAGTCGGCCTGGGAGAGACCCAGTACTTC
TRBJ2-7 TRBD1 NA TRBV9 CASSVARDRASDEQYF TGTGCCAGCAGCGTAGCTCGGGACAGGGCAAGTGACGAGCAGTACTTC
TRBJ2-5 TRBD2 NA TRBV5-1 CASSWTSGKETQYF TGCGCCAGCAGCTGGACTAGCGGTAAAGAGACCCAGTACTTC
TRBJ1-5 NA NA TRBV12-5 CASGFQGSNQPQHF TGTGCTAGTGGTTTCCAGGGGAGCAATCAGCCCCAGCATTTT
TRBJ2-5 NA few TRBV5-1 CASSSKAQGFQETQYF TGCGCCAGCAGCTCCAAGGCTCAGGGGTTCCAAGAGACCCAGTACTTC
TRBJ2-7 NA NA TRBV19 CATGSYEQYF TGTGCGACAGGTTCCTACGAGCAGTACTTC
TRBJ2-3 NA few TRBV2 CASAVERWGTDTQYF TGTGCCAGTGCCGTAGAGCGCTGGGGCACAGATACGCAGTATTTT